Shown below are 13 T cell receptor beta chains from a single sample sequenced in a study of yellow fever vaccine responses in identical twins (dated by TCRdb to 2017 to 2018). Library preparation employed RT-PCR. The sequencer listed for this sample is Illumina HiSeq 2500. TCRdb trimmed the raw reads at Q25, called clones with MiXCR and kept productive beta chains. Rows are unified per CDR3 protein, each entry keeping the most common DNA and genes. The sample has about 14,000 distinct CDR3 sequences on record, 84% of them singletons. 0.65% to 0.7% of the sample is taken by the ten largest. The sample in question was T cells from blood (PBMCs), unsorted or a sorted subset (not recorded which), obtained before or after yellow fever vaccination (not recorded which). The receptors originated from a woman under 30 who received the yellow fever vaccine. Donor details come from another sample of the same person, matched by shared clones.

Here the CDR3 DNA reads TGTGCCAGCAGCTTAAGCTCCCCCTCCTACAATGAGCAGTTCTTC. Translated, it gives CASSLSSPSYNEQFF. This chain connects TRBV7-3 to TRBJ2-1; D is undetermined. CDR1 SGHTA and CDR2 FQGTGA come from the germline V gene. V was shortened by 1 base and J by 0 bases, with 7 bases between the two germline ends. CDR3 length equals 15 residues. The full variable domain, completed using reference TRBV7-3 and TRBJ2-1, is GAGVSQTPSNKVTEKGKYVELRCDPISGHTALYWYRQSLGQGPEFLIYFQGTGAADDSGLPNDRFFAVRPEGSVSTLKIQRTERGDSAVYLCASSLSSPSYNEQFFGPGTRLTVL.

The chain couples TRBV29-1 to TRBJ2-1; 7 nucleotides agree with TRBD1. The CDR3 has 12 amino acids. V gave up 2 bases and J gave up 10 bases; unmatched junction bases: 5. Germline-derived CDR1 and CDR2 are SQVTM and ANQGSEA. The CDR3: CSVEKTGVEQFF. DNA of the CDR3: TGCAGCGTTGAAAAAACAGGGGTCGAGCAGTTCTTC.

The chain is built from TRBV2 and TRBJ1-5, with TRBD1 matching 9 bases. The V gene end was trimmed by 1 base and the J gene end by 7 bases; junction bases not matched to a gene: 2. The CDR3 loop spans 14 amino acids. CDR1 is SNHLY and CDR2 is FYNNEI in the germline V gene. CDR3 DNA: TGTGCCAGCAGTGAAGGGGACAGGGTACAGCCCCAGCATTTT. Protein sequence: CASSEGDRVQPQHF.

Only a few counts were recorded for this clonotype. The chain recombines TRBV11-3 with TRBJ1-4; a possible D gene is TRBD1 (5 bases). The CDR3 consists of 17 residues. CDR1 is SGHNT and CDR2 is YENEEA in the germline V gene. The V end lost 5 bases, the J end lost 7 bases, and 23 bases lay between the germline ends. CDR3 region: CASSPFSYFVGVEKLFF. The CDR3 nucleotides read TGTGCCAGCAGCCCCTTTTCTTACTTCGTAGGGGTTGAAAAACTGTTTTTT.

V and J are TRBV27 and TRBJ2-5; perhaps D is TRBD1 or TRBD2 (5 bases each). V was cut by 3 bases and J by 5 bases, with 16 bases left in between. Germline V lookup: CDR1 MNHEY, CDR2 SMNVEV (reference sequence). The CDR3 is 15 residues long. CDR3 coding DNA: TGTGCCAGCAGTTTGTCGGCCCGAGGGGTTGAGACCCAGTACTTC. Translation gives CASSLSARGVETQYF.

CDR3 protein: CSARERSSYNEQFF. The CDR3, as DNA: TGCAGTGCTAGGGAGCGAAGCTCCTACAATGAGCAGTTCTTC. The chain carries TRBV20-1 and TRBJ2-1; D ambiguous. The CDR3 is 14 amino acids. Germline CDR1 and CDR2: DFQATT and SNEGSKA (reference sequence). V lost 3 bases and J lost 0, with 9 bases in between.

J is TRBJ2-1 and V is TRBV11-2; D not certain. The CDR3 runs 15 residues. The germline V gene has CDR1 SGHAT and CDR2 FQNNGV. Trimming took off 6 bases at V and 2 bases at J, with 14 bases between the two ends. The CDR3 DNA follows: TGTGCCAGCAGGGCCAGTTTAGGAACCTACAATGAGCAGTTCTTC. Translating it yields CASRASLGTYNEQFF.

As DNA, the CDR3 is TGTGCCAGTAGTATAGGCGGAAGTATAACAGATACGCAGTATTTT. It translates to CASSIGGSITDTQYF. The chain has TRBV19 and TRBJ2-3; D uncertain. CDR1 and CDR2 from the germline V gene are LNHDA and SQIVND (reference sequence). This CDR3 region has 15 residues. V shed 1 base and J shed 3 bases, with 11 bases lying between them.

This clonotype was observed a few times. The CDR3 DNA sequence: TGTGCCAGCTCACCAGGGACCGGTCCAGATACGCAGTATTTT. This sequence encodes CASSPGTGPDTQYF. This chain uses TRBV18 with TRBJ2-3; possibly TRBD1 or TRBD2 for D (5 bases each). CDR1 is KGHSH and CDR2 is LQKENI in the germline V gene. The V end was cut by 2 bases, the J end by 4 bases, with 10 bases between. This CDR3 contains 14 residues. Combining the CDR3 with reference TRBV18 and TRBJ2-3 gives the whole variable domain NAGVMQNPRHLVRRRGQEARLRCSPMKGHSHVYWYRQLPEEGLKFMVYLQKENIIDESGMPKERFSAEFPKEGPSILRIQQVVRGDSAAYFCASSPGTGPDTQYFGPGTRLTVL.

The rearrangement uses TRBV4-1 and TRBJ2-5, with TRBD1 as a possible D gene (5 bases). The CDR3 sequence is 15 residues long. V gave up 1 base and J gave up 5 bases, with 14 bases separating them. Germline CDR1 reads MGHRA; CDR2 reads YSYEKL. CDR3 bases: TGCGCCAGCAGCCAAGGTCGCAGCCCAGGGGAGACCCAGTACTTC. Protein: CASSQGRSPGETQYF.

The V gene is TRBV2, the J gene TRBJ1-5; D uncertain. The V and J ends lost 1 base and 1 base respectively, with 2 bases between them. Germline assignment: CDR1 SNHLY and CDR2 FYNNEI. The length of the CDR3 is 13 residues. The CDR3 sequence: CASSEESNQPQHF. CDR3 nucleotides: TGTGCCAGCAGTGAAGAGAGCAATCAGCCCCAGCATTTT.

V is TRBV19 and J is TRBJ2-5; no firm D call. The germline CDR1 and CDR2 sequences are LNHDA and SQIVND (reference sequence). The CDR3 runs 12 residues. V lost 5 bases to trimming and J lost 2 bases, with 6 bases between them. CDR3 sequence reads: CASSAQQETQYF. Here the CDR3 DNA reads TGTGCCAGTAGTGCTCAACAAGAGACCCAGTACTTC.

The gene calls are TRBV7-9 and TRBJ2-2, with TRBD2 as a possible D gene (5 bases). The germline V gene encodes CDR1 SEHNR and CDR2 FQNEAQ (reference sequence). V was cut by 5 bases and J by 0 bases, with 10 bases left in between. The CDR3 has 15 amino acids. The CDR3 loop is CASSEFGTNTGELFF. The CDR3 DNA reads TGTGCCAGCAGCGAATTCGGGACGAACACCGGGGAGCTGTTTTTT. Full variable domain (missing parts from reference TRBV7-9 and TRBJ2-2): DTGVSQNPRHKITKRGQNVTFRCDPISEHNRLYWYRQTLGQGPEFLTYFQNEAQLEKSRLLSDRFSAERPKGSFSTLEIQRTEQGDSAMYLCASSEFGTNTGELFFGEGSRLTVL.